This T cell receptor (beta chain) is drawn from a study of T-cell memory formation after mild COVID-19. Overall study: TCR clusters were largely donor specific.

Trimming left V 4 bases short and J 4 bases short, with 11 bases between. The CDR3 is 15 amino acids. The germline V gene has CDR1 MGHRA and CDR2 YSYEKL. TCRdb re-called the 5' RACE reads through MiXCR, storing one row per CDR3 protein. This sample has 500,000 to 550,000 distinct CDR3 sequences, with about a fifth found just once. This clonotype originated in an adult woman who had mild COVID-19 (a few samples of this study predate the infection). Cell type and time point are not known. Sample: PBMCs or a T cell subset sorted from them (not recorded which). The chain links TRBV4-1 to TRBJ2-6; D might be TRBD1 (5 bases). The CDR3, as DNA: TGCGCCAGCAGCCCAGAATCAGGGGGGGCCAACGTCCTGACTTTC. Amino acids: CASSPESGGANVLTF.